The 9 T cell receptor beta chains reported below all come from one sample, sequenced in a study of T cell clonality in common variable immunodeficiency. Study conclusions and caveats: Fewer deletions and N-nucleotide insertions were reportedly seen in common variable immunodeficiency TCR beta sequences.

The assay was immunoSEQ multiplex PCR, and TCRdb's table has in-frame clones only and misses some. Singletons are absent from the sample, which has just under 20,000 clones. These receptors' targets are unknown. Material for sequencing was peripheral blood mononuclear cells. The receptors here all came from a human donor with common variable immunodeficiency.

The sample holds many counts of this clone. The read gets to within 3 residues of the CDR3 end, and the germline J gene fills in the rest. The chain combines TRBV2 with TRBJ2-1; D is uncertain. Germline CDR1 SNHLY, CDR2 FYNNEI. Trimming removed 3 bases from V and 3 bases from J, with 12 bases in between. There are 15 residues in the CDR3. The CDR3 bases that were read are TGTGCCAGCAGTGAGAGTCAGGCTGACTACAATGAG. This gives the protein CASSESQADYNE. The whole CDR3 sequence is CASSESQADYNEQFF.

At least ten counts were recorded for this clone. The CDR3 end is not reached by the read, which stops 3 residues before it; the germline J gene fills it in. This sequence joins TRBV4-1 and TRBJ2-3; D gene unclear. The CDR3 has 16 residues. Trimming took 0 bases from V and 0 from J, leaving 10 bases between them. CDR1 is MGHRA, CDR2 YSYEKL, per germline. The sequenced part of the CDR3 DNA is TGCGCCAGCAGCCAAGATAGGGCCTTAAGCACAGATACG. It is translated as CASSQDRALSTDT. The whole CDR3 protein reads CASSQDRALSTDTQYF.

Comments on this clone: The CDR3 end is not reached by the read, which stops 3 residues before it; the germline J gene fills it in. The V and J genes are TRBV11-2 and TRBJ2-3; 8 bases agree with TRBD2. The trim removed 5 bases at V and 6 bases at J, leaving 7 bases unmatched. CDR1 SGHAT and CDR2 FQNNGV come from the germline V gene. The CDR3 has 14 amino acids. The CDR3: CASSDSGSADTQYF. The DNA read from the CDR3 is TGTGCCAGCAGCGACAGCGGGAGTGCGGATACG.

Incomplete CDR3 DNA: TGTGCCAGCTCACCCGATCGGGGTTCTAACTATGGC. It encodes CASSPDRGSNYG. The CDR3 reads in full as CASSPDRGSNYGYTF. The chain couples TRBV18 to TRBJ1-2; D is undetermined. The CDR3 extends 3 residues past the end of the read, so its final part is completed from the germline J gene. The CDR3 extends over 15 amino acids. The V gene's germline CDR1 is KGHSH and CDR2 LQKENI. V gave up 3 bases and J gave up 0 bases, with 11 bases separating them.

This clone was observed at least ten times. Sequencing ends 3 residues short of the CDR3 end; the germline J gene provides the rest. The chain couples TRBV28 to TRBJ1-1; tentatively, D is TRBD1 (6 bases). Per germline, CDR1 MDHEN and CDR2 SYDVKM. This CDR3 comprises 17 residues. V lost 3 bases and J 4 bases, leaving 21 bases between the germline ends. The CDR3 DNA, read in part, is TGTGCCAGCAGTTTTGGGCGGTTCTGGCAGGGGAGCACTGAA. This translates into CASSFGRFWQGSTE. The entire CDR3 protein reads CASSFGRFWQGSTEAFF.

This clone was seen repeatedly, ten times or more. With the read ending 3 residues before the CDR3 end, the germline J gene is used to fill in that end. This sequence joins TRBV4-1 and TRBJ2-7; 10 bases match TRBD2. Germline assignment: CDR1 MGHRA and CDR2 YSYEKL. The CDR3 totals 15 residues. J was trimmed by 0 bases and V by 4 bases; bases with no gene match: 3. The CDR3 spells CASSPLAGGSYEQYF. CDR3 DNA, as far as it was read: TGCGCCAGCAGCCCCTTAGCGGGAGGCTCCTACGAG.

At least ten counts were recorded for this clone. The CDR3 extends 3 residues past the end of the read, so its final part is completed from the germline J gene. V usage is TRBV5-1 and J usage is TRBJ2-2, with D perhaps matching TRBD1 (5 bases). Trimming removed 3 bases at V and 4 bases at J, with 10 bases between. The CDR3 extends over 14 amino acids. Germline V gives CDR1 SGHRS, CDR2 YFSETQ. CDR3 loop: CASSYRQSTGELFF. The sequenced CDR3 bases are TGCGCCAGCAGCTACCGACAGAGCACCGGGGAG.

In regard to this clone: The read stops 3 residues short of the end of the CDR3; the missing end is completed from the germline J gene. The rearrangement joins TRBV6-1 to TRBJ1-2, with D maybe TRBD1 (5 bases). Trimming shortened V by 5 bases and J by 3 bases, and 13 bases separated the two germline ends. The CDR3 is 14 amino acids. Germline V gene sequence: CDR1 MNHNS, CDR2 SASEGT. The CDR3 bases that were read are TGTGCCAGCAGTAAAGGGGCGAGGGACTATGGC. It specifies CASSKGARDYG. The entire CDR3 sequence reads CASSKGARDYGYTF.

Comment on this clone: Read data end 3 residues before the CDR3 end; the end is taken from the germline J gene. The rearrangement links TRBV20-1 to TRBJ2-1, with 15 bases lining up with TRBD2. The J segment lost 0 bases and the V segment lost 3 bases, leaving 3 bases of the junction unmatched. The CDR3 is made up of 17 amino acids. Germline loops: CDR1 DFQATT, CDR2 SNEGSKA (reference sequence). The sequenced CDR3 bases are TGCAGTGCTAGGGGGACTAGCGGGAGGAGCTCCTACAATGAG. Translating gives CSARGTSGRSSYNE. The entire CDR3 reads CSARGTSGRSSYNEQFF.